These 8 T cell receptor beta chains were sequenced from one sample in a study of blood T cells in healthy people across ages. It was with a sample-barcoded 5' primer and a J-beta primer mix that a second PCR of about 6 to 12 cycles was run. TCRdb called the 5' RACE reads again in MiXCR, with one record for every CDR3 protein. The sample contains 650,000 to 800,000 distinct CDR3 sequences, more than 40% of which appear only once. The sample consisted of blood. These TCRs come from a man between 60 and 75 years old in good health.

This chain uses TRBV12-3 or TRBV12-4 with TRBJ1-5; D not certain. V was cut by 6 bases and J by 1 base, with 13 bases left in between. The length of the CDR3 is 15 residues. CDR3: CASSESGWSNQPQHF. As DNA, the CDR3 is TGTGCCAGCAGCGAGAGTGGTTGGAGCAATCAGCCCCAGCATTTT.

This chain links TRBV13 with TRBJ1-1; TRBD1 agrees at 7 bases. The ends lost 4 bases at V and 4 bases at J; junction bases unmatched: 9. CDR3 size: 15 residues. Germline CDR1 and CDR2: PRHDT and FYEKMQ (reference sequence). The CDR3 here is CASSSYRGSGTEAFF. The CDR3 nucleotides are TGTGCCAGCAGCTCATACAGGGGATCCGGCACTGAAGCTTTCTTT.

V and J are TRBV14 and TRBJ2-2, with D uncertain. The CDR3 totals 14 residues. From germline, CDR1 is SGHDN and CDR2 FVKESK. Trimming removed 5 bases from V and 3 bases from J, with 10 bases in between. In nucleotides, the CDR3 is TGTGCCAGCAGCGTTCGAATCGACACCGGGGAGCTGTTTTTT. Translating it yields CASSVRIDTGELFF.

The chain recombines TRBV13 with TRBJ1-1, with D maybe TRBD1 (5 bases). The V gene's germline CDR1 is PRHDT and CDR2 FYEKMQ (reference sequence). Trimming took 6 bases from V and 6 from J, leaving 17 bases between them. There are 14 residues in the CDR3. The CDR3 DNA reads as TGTGCCAGCAGGCGGGGTTATGGGGGGTCTGAAGCTTTCTTT. Translation gives CASRRGYGGSEAFF.

In this sample, this clonotype turned up a few times. The chain combines TRBV20-1 with TRBJ2-7; TRBD2 matches 11 bases. Losses at the gene ends were 6 bases for V and 6 bases for J; bases not matched to a gene: 7. Germline V gives CDR1 DFQATT, CDR2 SNEGSKA (reference sequence). CDR3 length: 13 residues. CDR3 sequence: CSAQTGLAGEQYF. The CDR3 DNA reads as TGCAGTGCCCAAACCGGACTAGCGGGCGAGCAGTACTTC.

This clonotype was observed a few times. This rearrangement joins TRBV29-1 to TRBJ1-2; unclear D gene. The germline V gene has CDR1 SQVTM and CDR2 ANQGSEA. The germline V and J ends were trimmed by 6 bases and 7 bases, with 18 bases remaining between them. The CDR3 covers 13 residues. The CDR3 is CSVDESGDRGYTF. CDR3 nucleotide sequence: TGCAGCGTCGATGAGAGTGGGGATCGTGGCTACACCTTC.

This clonotype was seen a few times. This chain uses TRBV29-1 with TRBJ2-7, with D hard to call. Trimming left V 5 bases short and J 6 bases short, with 20 bases between. CDR3 length equals 14 residues. Germline V gives CDR1 SQVTM, CDR2 ANQGSEA. The CDR3 protein is CSVSPRSSPREQYF. In DNA, the CDR3 is TGCAGCGTTTCTCCTCGGTCTAGTCCCCGCGAGCAGTACTTC.

The chain employs TRBV20-1 and TRBJ2-7; 11 bases align to TRBD2. CDR3 size: 16 residues. Germline CDR1 and CDR2: DFQATT and SNEGSKA (reference sequence). Losses at the gene ends were 2 bases for V and 3 bases for J; bases not matched to a gene: 9. The CDR3 coding sequence is TGCAGTGCTAGATTGTCTAGCGGGGGGCGATACTACGAGCAGTACTTC. As protein: CSARLSSGGRYYEQYF.